This passage covers 20 T cell receptor beta chains from one sample sequenced in a study of cytomegalovirus exposure and HLA in healthy donors. This table comes from immunoSEQ multiplex PCR, and its TCRdb copy is limited to in-frame clones, with some not included. The table records approximately 150,000 clones, roughly 92% of them present only once. The sequencing sample was made of PBMCs. The source of these receptors is a man aged 18 to 35 in good health and CMV-seronegative.

V and J are TRBV10-2 and TRBJ1-1, with D uncertain. Germline values: CDR1 WSHSY, CDR2 SAAADI. Trimming pared 6 bases from V and 2 bases from J, leaving 10 bases between. The CDR3 extends over 13 amino acids. Written as DNA, the CDR3 is TGCGCCAGCAGGAGCGGTCCCAACACTGAAGCTTTCTTT. Encoded protein: CASRSGPNTEAFF.

The V call is TRBV29-1, the J call TRBJ2-5; a weak D match, TRBD2 (7 bases). The CDR3 is made up of 13 amino acids. Trimming took off 4 bases at V and 5 bases at J, with 14 bases between the two ends. Germline CDR1 reads SQVTM; CDR2 reads ANQGSEA. The CDR3 coding sequence is TGCAGCGTTGTAGGGGGGGCCGGGGAGACCCAGTACTTC. Protein: CSVVGGAGETQYF.

The V and J genes are TRBV2 and TRBJ1-3, with D hard to call. Trimming pared 8 bases from V and 0 bases from J, leaving 11 bases between. This CDR3 region has 14 residues. CDR1 and CDR2 (germline): SNHLY, FYNNEI. The CDR3 region is CASRGLISGNTIYF. The CDR3 DNA sequence: TGTGCCAGCCGTGGACTGATCTCTGGAAACACCATATATTTT.

The CDR3 DNA is TGTGCCAGCAAAGGGGTGGGAGGGTTCGATGAGCAGTTCTTC. The encoded protein is CASKGVGGFDEQFF. V is TRBV6-1 and J is TRBJ2-1, with 7 bases fitting TRBD2. Germline V gene data show CDR1 as MNHNS and CDR2 as SASEGT. CDR3 length: 14 residues. The junction had 11 bases not matched to a gene; V was cut back by 7 bases and J by 8 bases.

The chain uses TRBV5-6 and TRBJ1-2, with 9 bases fitting TRBD1. The CDR3 is 15 residues long. V shed 5 bases and J 2 bases; nucleotides not matched to a gene: 7. CDR1 and CDR2 (germline): SGHDT, YYEEEE. CDR3 sequence: CASRAPGQGNYGYTF. In DNA, the CDR3 is TGTGCCAGCAGAGCTCCGGGACAGGGAAACTATGGCTACACCTTC.

V is TRBV7-9 and J is TRBJ2-1, with 8 bases identical to TRBD2. Per germline, CDR1 SEHNR and CDR2 FQNEAQ (reference sequence). J was trimmed by 6 bases and V by 2 bases; bases with no gene match: 0. CDR3 length equals 13 residues. CDR3 DNA sequence: TGTGCCAGCAGCTTACGGGGGGGCAATGAGCAGTTCTTC. This gives the protein CASSLRGGNEQFF.

This sequence joins TRBV5-1 and TRBJ2-6, with 10 positions matching TRBD1. Germline CDR1 and CDR2: SGHRS and YFSETQ. V lost 4 bases, J lost 0 bases, and 4 bases stayed unmatched. The CDR3 loop spans 17 amino acids. CDR3 region: CASSLGTGASGANVLTF. The CDR3 nucleotides read TGCGCCAGCAGCCTGGGGACAGGGGCCTCTGGGGCCAACGTCCTGACTTTC. The entire variable domain, with the rest obtained from reference TRBV5-1 and TRBJ2-6, is as follows: KAGVTQTPRYLIKTRGQQVTLSCSPISGHRSVSWYQQTPGQGLQFLFEYFSETQRNKGNFPGRFSGRQFSNSRSEMNVSTLELGDSALYLCASSLGTGASGANVLTFGAGSRLTVL.

The chain carries TRBV27 and TRBJ2-5; TRBD2 agrees at 7 bases. The CDR3 consists of 12 residues. Trimming took 5 bases from V and 5 from J; bases not matched to a gene: 2. Per germline, CDR1 MNHEY and CDR2 SMNVEV (reference sequence). The CDR3 region is CASSRGGETQYF. The CDR3 DNA reads TGTGCCAGCAGTCGGGGAGGGGAGACCCAGTACTTC.

Written as DNA, the CDR3 is TGTGCCAGCACCCAGGGATCGGGCAATCAGCCCCAGCATTTT. Translation: CASTQGSGNQPQHF. This sequence joins TRBV2 and TRBJ1-5; tentatively, D is TRBD1 (5 bases). The CDR3 runs 14 residues. Between the trimmed V and J ends, which lost 7 bases and 2 bases, there was a span of 12 bases. Germline V CDR1 and CDR2: SNHLY, FYNNEI.

Comments on this clone: This sample includes further DNA sequences coding for the same CDR3. The CDR3 region has the DNA TGTGCCAGCAGCCCCGGACAGGGCACAGATACGCAGTATTTT. Protein sequence: CASSPGQGTDTQYF. The V gene is TRBV7-9, the J gene TRBJ2-3; 7 nucleotides line up with TRBD1. The germline gives CDR1 SEHNR, CDR2 FQNEAQ (reference sequence). V trimming: 5 bases; J trimming: 1 base; junction bases outside the gene matches: 3. This CDR3 contains 14 residues.

The chain combines TRBV5-6 with TRBJ1-4, with D uncertain. This CDR3 is 14 amino acids long. Looked up from germline, CDR1 is SGHDT and CDR2 is YYEEEE. The V end lost 0 bases, the J end lost 8 bases, and 11 bases lay between the germline ends. The CDR3, as DNA: TGTGCCAGCAGCTTGGCCAGTCAGGCAGAAAAACTGTTTTTT. This codes for CASSLASQAEKLFF.

The chain combines TRBV9 with TRBJ2-5, with 8 bases matching TRBD1. Germline-derived CDR1 and CDR2 are SGDLS and YYNGEE. V lost 0 bases, J lost 0 bases, and 4 bases stayed unmatched. The length of the CDR3 is 16 residues. CDR3 loop: CASSVGRQGYQETQYF. CDR3 DNA: TGTGCCAGCAGCGTAGGTCGACAGGGGTACCAAGAGACCCAGTACTTC.

The chain's CDR3 is CASSMTRDSYEQYF. As DNA, the CDR3 is TGTGCCAGCAGTATGACCAGGGACTCCTACGAGCAGTACTTC. J is TRBJ2-7 and V is TRBV27; D is perhaps TRBD1 (5 bases). Trimming cost V 5 bases and J 0 bases, with 11 bases left between them. The CDR3 consists of 14 residues. Germline V gene data show CDR1 as MNHEY and CDR2 as SMNVEV (reference sequence).

This clone was detected once. The chain links TRBV10-3 to TRBJ2-1; 8 nucleotides align to TRBD2. Germline V CDR1 and CDR2: ENHRY, SYGVKD. Losses at the gene ends were 11 bases for V and 4 bases for J; bases not matched to a gene: 10. The CDR3 length is 14 residues. CDR3 protein: CAGGSGGAYNEQFF. In nucleotides, the CDR3 is TGTGCCGGGGGAAGCGGGGGAGCGTACAATGAGCAGTTCTTC.

The rearrangement joins TRBV9 to TRBJ2-7; D might be TRBD2 (5 bases). V was shortened by 4 bases and J by 6 bases, with 14 bases between the two germline ends. Germline-derived CDR1 and CDR2 are SGDLS and YYNGEE. There are 13 residues in the CDR3. The CDR3 region has the DNA TGTGCCAGCAGCCGCGGGTTGGGGTCCGAGCAGTACGTC. As protein: CASSRGLGSEQYV.

The chain has TRBV5-4 and TRBJ1-2, with TRBD1 as a possible D gene (6 bases). The CDR3 extends over 14 amino acids. The germline CDR1 and CDR2 sequences are SGHNT and YYREEE (reference sequence). V lost 4 bases, J lost 0 bases, and 10 bases lay in between. In DNA form, the CDR3 reads TGTGCCAGCAGCAACCCAGGGGCTAACTATGGCTACACCTTC. Its protein is CASSNPGANYGYTF.

The chain has TRBV27 and TRBJ2-1; 14 bases align to TRBD2. This CDR3 spans 16 amino acids. Germline assignment: CDR1 MNHEY and CDR2 SMNVEV (reference sequence). J was trimmed by 9 bases and V by 6 bases; bases with no gene match: 10. DNA for the CDR3: TGTGCCAGCAGGGATAAGGGACTAGCGGGAGTATCTGAGCAGTTCTTC. This sequence encodes CASRDKGLAGVSEQFF.

In its sample, this clone was seen a few times. V usage is TRBV27 and J usage is TRBJ1-2; 11 bases are a match to TRBD1. The germline V gene encodes CDR1 MNHEY and CDR2 SMNVEV (reference sequence). CDR3 length equals 14 residues. Unmatched junction bases numbered 10, after V lost 8 bases and J lost 8 bases. The CDR3 DNA is TGTGCCAGCGCTGGACAGGGGGCGGGTTGGGGCTACACCTTC. This sequence encodes CASAGQGAGWGYTF.

This chain connects TRBV6-5 to TRBJ1-6; possibly TRBD1 for D (5 bases). The CDR3 loop spans 16 amino acids. Germline V gives CDR1 MNHEY, CDR2 SVGAGI. V gave up 0 bases and J gave up 0 bases, with 6 bases separating them. The CDR3 loop is CASSYSQGSYNSPLHF. The CDR3 coding sequence is TGTGCCAGCAGTTACTCTCAGGGCTCCTATAATTCACCCCTCCACTTT.

This chain joins TRBV19 and TRBJ1-4, with 7 bases matching TRBD1. The CDR3 runs to 17 residues. The V segment lost 7 bases and the J segment 0 bases; nucleotides outside the gene matches: 11. The germline CDR1 and CDR2 sequences are LNHDA and SQIVND (reference sequence). The CDR3 region is CASIPTGVGATNEKLFF. CDR3 DNA sequence: TGTGCCAGTATCCCTACAGGGGTGGGAGCAACTAATGAAAAACTGTTTTTT.